The 17 T cell receptor beta chains below were found in one sample sequenced in a study of cytomegalovirus exposure and HLA in healthy donors. PCR primers comprised 60 Vbeta and 13 Jbeta primers. TCRdb keeps only in-frame clones here, not all; method: immunoSEQ multiplex PCR. Among about 130,000 clones listed, 81% were seen once. The sample taken for sequencing was PBMCs. These receptors originate from a man aged 18 to 29 in good health and CMV-seronegative.

CDR3 sequence (DNA): TGTGCCAGCAGCTACGACCGGGTAGGGGGCGCGAGGCAGCCCCAGCATTTT. Translated: CASSYDRVGGARQPQHF. V gene TRBV28 combines with J gene TRBJ1-5; 7 nucleotides agree with TRBD1. The ends lost 6 bases at V and 7 bases at J; junction bases unmatched: 18. The CDR3 totals 17 residues. Per the germline V gene, CDR1 is MDHEN and CDR2 is SYDVKM.

Only one count was recorded for this clone. The chain recombines TRBV10-3 with TRBJ1-5, with unresolved D. V was pared by 7 bases and J by 4 bases, with 11 bases between. The germline V gene encodes CDR1 ENHRY and CDR2 SYGVKD. This CDR3 contains 13 residues. The CDR3 nucleotides read TGTGCCATCAAGCCCCAACCAAATCAGCCCCAGCATTTT. Encoded protein: CAIKPQPNQPQHF.

This chain links TRBV5-4 with TRBJ2-1, with 8 bases identical to TRBD1. The trim removed 4 bases at V and 4 bases at J, leaving 10 bases unmatched. This CDR3 region has 16 residues. Germline CDR1 and CDR2: SGHNT and YYREEE (reference sequence). CDR3: CASSPSNRGAYNEQFF. The CDR3 bases are TGTGCCAGCAGCCCCTCCAACAGGGGGGCTTACAATGAGCAGTTCTTC.

This clone was seen a handful of times. The CDR3 DNA sequence: TGTGCCAGCAGTGAGGAGGGAAGAGACTATGGCTACACCTTC. It codes for CASSEEGRDYGYTF. The V call is TRBV2, the J call TRBJ1-2; D unresolved. The CDR3 is made up of 14 amino acids. Germline CDR1 is SNHLY and CDR2 is FYNNEI. Trimming pared 3 bases from V and 3 bases from J, leaving 11 bases between.

The chain joins TRBV4-1 to TRBJ2-2; perhaps TRBD1 as D (6 bases). The germline V and J ends were trimmed by 2 bases and 2 bases, with 18 bases remaining between them. The CDR3 covers 18 residues. The germline V gene has CDR1 MGHRA and CDR2 YSYEKL. CDR3 residues: CASSQIRTGIGNTGELFF. CDR3 nucleotide sequence: TGCGCCAGCAGCCAAATACGAACAGGGATAGGTAACACCGGGGAGCTGTTTTTT.

The rearrangement joins TRBV19 to TRBJ1-1; D is perhaps TRBD1 (5 bases). CDR3 size: 14 residues. V dropped 3 bases and J dropped 4 bases, with 12 bases sitting between them. The germline CDR1 and CDR2 sequences are LNHDA and SQIVND (reference sequence). CDR3 nucleotides: TGTGCCAGTAGTATTTTAGGGGTAGGCACTGAAGCTTTCTTT. It specifies CASSILGVGTEAFF. Complete variable domain (other parts from reference TRBV19 and TRBJ1-1): DGGITQSPKYLFRKEGQNVTLSCEQNLNHDAMYWYRQDPGQGLRLIYYSQIVNDFQKGDIAEGYSVSREKKESFPLTVTSAQKNPTAFYLCASSILGVGTEAFFGQGTRLTVV.

Regarding this clone: The junction departs from germline at one end; a sequencing error may be responsible. This sequence joins TRBV10-1 and TRBJ2-7; no clear D gene. This CDR3 spans 13 amino acids. Germline assignment: CDR1 WNHNN and CDR2 SYGVQD (reference sequence). CDR3 coding DNA: TGCGCCAGCAGTGAGGCCCCCACCTACGTGCAGTACTTC. Protein: CASSEAPTYVQYF.

This sequence joins TRBV6-5 and TRBJ1-1; D is unclear. Germline-derived CDR1 and CDR2 are MNHEY and SVGAGI. Trimming cost V 5 bases and J 0 bases, with 13 bases left between them. This CDR3 has 15 amino acids. This chain's CDR3 is CASSRAPQVNTEAFF. The CDR3, as DNA: TGTGCCAGCAGTCGCGCCCCCCAGGTGAACACTGAAGCTTTCTTT.

CDR3 sequence reads: CASSLDPTGNSYNSPLHF. CDR3 nucleotides: TGCGCCAGCAGCTTGGATCCCACAGGGAACTCCTATAATTCACCCCTCCACTTT. V is TRBV5-1 and J is TRBJ1-6; D is possibly TRBD1 (6 bases). The CDR3 sequence is 18 residues long. Germline V gene data show CDR1 as SGHRS and CDR2 as YFSETQ. Deletions cut 0 bases from V and 0 bases from J, with 13 bases between.

The chain employs TRBV7-9 and TRBJ2-4; D may be TRBD1 (6 bases). Germline V CDR1 and CDR2: SEHNR, FQNEAQ (reference sequence). This CDR3 comprises 12 residues. Trimming pared 3 bases from V and 9 bases from J, leaving 9 bases between. The CDR3 spells CASSFTRGIQYF. CDR3 nucleotide sequence: TGTGCCAGCAGCTTCACCAGGGGCATTCAGTACTTC.

This clone came up a few times. This chain connects TRBV6-5 to TRBJ1-4; possibly TRBD1 for D (6 bases). The germline V gene has CDR1 MNHEY and CDR2 SVGAGI. The V gene lost 11 bases and the J gene lost 4 bases, with 14 bases spanning the gap. The CDR3 has 13 amino acids. CDR3: CAARGANNEKLFF. The CDR3 DNA is TGTGCCGCTCGGGGGGCCAATAATGAAAAACTGTTTTTT.

The CDR3 here is CSVDGLAGNTGELFF. DNA for the CDR3: TGCAGCGTTGATGGACTAGCGGGGAACACCGGGGAGCTGTTTTTT. The chain combines TRBV29-1 with TRBJ2-2, with TRBD2 identical over 11 bases. The CDR3 has 15 amino acids. Per the germline V gene, CDR1 is SQVTM and CDR2 is ANQGSEA. V lost 3 bases and J lost 1; bases outside the gene matches: 1.

The chain joins TRBV25-1 to TRBJ1-1, with TRBD1 as a possible D gene (6 bases). CDR3 size: 13 residues. The V gene's germline CDR1 is MGHDK and CDR2 SYGVNS. Trimming removed 3 bases from V and 9 bases from J, with 14 bases in between. Written as DNA, the CDR3 is TGTGCCAGCAGTGACGTGGTAGGGGGAAAAGCTTTCTTT. Protein product: CASSDVVGGKAFF. The variable domain in full, completed from reference TRBV25-1 and TRBJ1-1, reads EADIYQTPRYLVIGTGKKITLECSQTMGHDKMYWYQQDPGMELHLIHYSYGVNSTEKGDLSSESTVSRIRTEHFPLTLESARPSHTSQYLCASSDVVGGKAFFGQGTRLTVV.

This rearrangement joins TRBV9 to TRBJ2-3; 9 bases agree with TRBD1. The CDR3 is made up of 15 amino acids. Trimming removed 0 bases from V and 6 bases from J; junction bases left unmatched: 5. The germline V gene has CDR1 SGDLS and CDR2 YYNGEE. CDR3 residues: CASSVGDRAWDTQYF. In DNA form, the CDR3 reads TGTGCCAGCAGCGTAGGGGACAGGGCCTGGGATACGCAGTATTTT. The full variable domain, with the rest looked up from reference TRBV9 and TRBJ2-3, is DSGVTQTPKHLITATGQRVTLRCSPRSGDLSVYWYQQSLDQGLQFLIQYYNGEERAKGNILERFSAQQFPDLHSELNLSSLELGDSALYFCASSVGDRAWDTQYFGPGTRLTVL.

The gene calls are TRBV19 and TRBJ1-6; D call uncertain. The CDR3 runs to 15 residues. Trimming took off 4 bases at V and 9 bases at J, with 16 bases between the two ends. Germline loops: CDR1 LNHDA, CDR2 SQIVND (reference sequence). CDR3 residues: CASSSLQLSVSPLHF. CDR3 DNA: TGTGCCAGTAGTAGCCTTCAATTATCGGTTTCACCCCTCCACTTT.

This clone appeared once. The rearrangement uses TRBV4-3 and TRBJ2-3, with D maybe TRBD2 (6 bases). CDR1 and CDR2 from the germline V gene are LGHNA and YSLEER. V lost 1 base, J lost 5 bases, and 7 bases lay in between. This CDR3 spans 13 amino acids. CDR3 in DNA: TGCGCCAGCAGCCAAGCGGGGGTAGATACGCAGTATTTT. Amino acid sequence: CASSQAGVDTQYF.

This rearrangement joins TRBV29-1 to TRBJ2-3, with D possibly being TRBD1 (7 bases). Germline values: CDR1 SQVTM, CDR2 ANQGSEA. The CDR3 contains 14 residues. V lost 6 bases and J lost 3, with 16 bases in between. CDR3 coding DNA: TGCAGCGTGGCCGGAGGGGGCTGGACAGATACGCAGTATTTT. Translating gives CSVAGGGWTDTQYF.